This record concerns one T cell receptor (beta chain) sequence. This sample is drawn from a study of blood T cell repertoires in COVID-19. This CDR3 is built from 14 residues. Losses at the gene ends were 0 bases for V and 15 bases for J; bases not matched to a gene: 8. The germline V gene has CDR1 MNHNS and CDR2 SASEGT. Profiling relied on immunoSEQ multiplex PCR, and the TCRdb table lists in-frame clones only, not all of them. The table has about 230,000 clones, approximately 80% seen once. The chain joins TRBV6-1 to TRBJ1-4; 9 bases line up with TRBD1. The receptor comes from a man between 60 and 75 years old who had recovered from COVID-19. The sequenced material came from PBMCs or T cells enriched from blood (not recorded which). CDR3 DNA: TGTGCCAGCAGTGAAGCGGACAGGGGTGAATCGGTGTTTTTT. Translation gives CASSEADRGESVFF.